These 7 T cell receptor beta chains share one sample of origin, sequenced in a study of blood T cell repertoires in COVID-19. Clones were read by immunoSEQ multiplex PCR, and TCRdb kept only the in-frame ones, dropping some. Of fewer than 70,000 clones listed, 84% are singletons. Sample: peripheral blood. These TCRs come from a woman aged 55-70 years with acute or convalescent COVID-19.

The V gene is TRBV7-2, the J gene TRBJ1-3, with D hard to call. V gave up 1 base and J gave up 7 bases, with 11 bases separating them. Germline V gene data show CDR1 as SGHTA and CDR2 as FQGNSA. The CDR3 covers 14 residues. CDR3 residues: CASSLDSVTNTIYF. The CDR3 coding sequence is TGTGCCAGCAGCTTAGATTCGGTTACTAACACCATATATTTT.

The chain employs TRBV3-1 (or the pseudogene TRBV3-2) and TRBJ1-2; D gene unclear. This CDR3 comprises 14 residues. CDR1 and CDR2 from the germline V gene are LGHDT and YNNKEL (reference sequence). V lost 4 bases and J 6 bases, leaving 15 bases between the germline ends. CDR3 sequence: CASSPSGGGNGYTF. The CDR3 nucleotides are TGTGCCAGCAGCCCCTCAGGAGGTGGGAATGGCTACACCTTC.

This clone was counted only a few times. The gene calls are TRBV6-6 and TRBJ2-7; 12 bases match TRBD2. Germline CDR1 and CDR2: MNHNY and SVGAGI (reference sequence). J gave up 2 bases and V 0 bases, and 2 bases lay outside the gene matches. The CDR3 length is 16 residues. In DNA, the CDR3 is TGTGCCAGCAGTTACTCGGCTAGCGGGGGGGCCTACGAGCAGTACTTC. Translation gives CASSYSASGGAYEQYF.

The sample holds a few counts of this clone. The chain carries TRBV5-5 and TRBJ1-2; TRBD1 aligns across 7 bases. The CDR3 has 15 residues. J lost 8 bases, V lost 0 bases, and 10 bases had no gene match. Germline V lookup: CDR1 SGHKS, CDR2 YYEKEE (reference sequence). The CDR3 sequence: CASSLVRQGIVGYTF. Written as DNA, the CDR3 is TGTGCCAGCAGCTTGGTCAGACAGGGAATAGTCGGCTACACCTTC.

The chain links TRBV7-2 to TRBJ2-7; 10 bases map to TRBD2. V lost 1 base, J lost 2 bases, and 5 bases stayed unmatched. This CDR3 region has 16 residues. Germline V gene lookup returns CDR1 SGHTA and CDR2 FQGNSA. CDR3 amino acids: CASSLVGSGGAYEQYF. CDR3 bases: TGTGCCAGCAGCTTAGTCGGAAGCGGGGGGGCCTACGAGCAGTACTTC.

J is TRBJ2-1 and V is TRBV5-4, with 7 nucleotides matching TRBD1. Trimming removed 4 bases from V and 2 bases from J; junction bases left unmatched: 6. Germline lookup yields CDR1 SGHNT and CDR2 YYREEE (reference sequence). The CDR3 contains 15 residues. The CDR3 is CASSLYRGTYNEQFF. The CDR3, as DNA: TGTGCCAGCAGCCTTTACAGGGGAACCTACAATGAGCAGTTCTTC.

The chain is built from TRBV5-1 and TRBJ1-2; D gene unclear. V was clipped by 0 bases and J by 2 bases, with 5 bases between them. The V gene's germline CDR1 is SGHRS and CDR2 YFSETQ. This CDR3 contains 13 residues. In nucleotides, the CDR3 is TGCGCCAGCAGCTTGGACAGCAACTATGGCTACACCTTC. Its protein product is CASSLDSNYGYTF.